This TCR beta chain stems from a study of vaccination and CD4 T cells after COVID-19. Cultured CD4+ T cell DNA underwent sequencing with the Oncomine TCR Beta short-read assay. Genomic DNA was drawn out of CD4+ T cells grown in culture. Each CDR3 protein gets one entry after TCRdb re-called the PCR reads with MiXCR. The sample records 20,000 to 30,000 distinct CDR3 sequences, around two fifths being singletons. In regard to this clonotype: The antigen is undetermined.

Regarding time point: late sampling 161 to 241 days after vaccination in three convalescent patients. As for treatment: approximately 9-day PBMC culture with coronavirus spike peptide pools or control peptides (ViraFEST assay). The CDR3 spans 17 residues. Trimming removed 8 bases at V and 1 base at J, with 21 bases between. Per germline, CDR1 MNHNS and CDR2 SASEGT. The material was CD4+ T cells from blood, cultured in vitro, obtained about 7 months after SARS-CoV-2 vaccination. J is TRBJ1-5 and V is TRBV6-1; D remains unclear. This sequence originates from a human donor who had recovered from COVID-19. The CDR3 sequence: CASGAGREGGSNQPQHF. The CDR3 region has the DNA TGTGCCAGCGGTGCTGGAAGGGAGGGAGGGAGCAATCAGCCCCAGCATTTT.